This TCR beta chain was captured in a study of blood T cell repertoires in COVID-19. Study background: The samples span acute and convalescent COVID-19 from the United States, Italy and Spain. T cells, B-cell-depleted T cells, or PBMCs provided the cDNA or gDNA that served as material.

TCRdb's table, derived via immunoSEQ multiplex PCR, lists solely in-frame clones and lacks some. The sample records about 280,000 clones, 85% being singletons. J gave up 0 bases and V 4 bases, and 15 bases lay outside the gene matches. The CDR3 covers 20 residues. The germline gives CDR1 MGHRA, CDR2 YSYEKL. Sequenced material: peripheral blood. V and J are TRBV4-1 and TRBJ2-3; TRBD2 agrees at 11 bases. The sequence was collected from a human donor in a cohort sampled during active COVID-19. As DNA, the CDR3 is TGCGCCAGCAGCCGCCAGGGACTAGCGGAACCCGGGCCTAGCACAGATACGCAGTATTTT. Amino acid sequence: CASSRQGLAEPGPSTDTQYF.